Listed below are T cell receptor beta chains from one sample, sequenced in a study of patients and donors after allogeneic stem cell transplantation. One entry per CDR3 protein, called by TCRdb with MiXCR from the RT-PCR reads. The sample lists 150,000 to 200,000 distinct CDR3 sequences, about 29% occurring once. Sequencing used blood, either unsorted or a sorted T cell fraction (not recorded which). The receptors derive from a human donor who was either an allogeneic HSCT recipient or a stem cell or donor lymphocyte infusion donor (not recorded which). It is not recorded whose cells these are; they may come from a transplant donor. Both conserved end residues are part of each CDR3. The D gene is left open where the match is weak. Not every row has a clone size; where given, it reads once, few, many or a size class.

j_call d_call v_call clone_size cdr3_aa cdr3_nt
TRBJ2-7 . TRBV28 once CASRILTGRAYEQYF TGTGCCAGCAGAATCTTGACAGGTCGAGCCTACGAGCAGTACTTC
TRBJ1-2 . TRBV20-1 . CSAGGRAQGYTF TGCAGTGCTGGGGGGAGGGCGCAGGGCTACACCTTC
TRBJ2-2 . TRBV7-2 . CASSLVQSSYPGELFF TGTGCCAGCAGCTTAGTGCAGTCTTCTTATCCCGGGGAGCTGTTTTTT
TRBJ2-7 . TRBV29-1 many CSADGGYEQYF TGCAGCGCGGACGGGGGCTACGAGCAGTACTTC
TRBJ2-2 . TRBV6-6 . CASSYSAGSTNTGELFF TGTGCCAGCAGTTACTCAGCCGGGAGTACGAACACCGGGGAGCTGTTTTTT
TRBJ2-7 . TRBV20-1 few CSARPASSYEQYF TGCAGTGCTAGACCAGCGTCCTCCTACGAGCAGTACTTC
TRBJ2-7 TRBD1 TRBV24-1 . CATSDPGTGNYEQYF TGTGCCACCAGTGACCCCGGGACAGGCAACTACGAGCAGTACTTC
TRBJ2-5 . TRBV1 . CTSWGAVVQETQYF TGCACCAGCTGGGGAGCGGTAGTTCAAGAGACCCAGTACTTC
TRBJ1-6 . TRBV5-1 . CASSLNAARGDSPLHF TGCGCCAGCAGCTTGAACGCGGCCAGGGGTGATTCACCCCTCCACTTT
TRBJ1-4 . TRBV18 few CASSPPSGSDEKLFF TGTGCCAGCTCACCACCTTCAGGGTCGGATGAAAAACTGTTTTTT
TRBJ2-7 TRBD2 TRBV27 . CASSLEGLGYEQYF TGTGCCAGCAGTTTAGAAGGACTAGGCTACGAGCAGTACTTC
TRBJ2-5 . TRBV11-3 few CASSLAPQETQYF TGTGCCAGCAGCTTAGCCCCCCAAGAGACCCAGTACTTC
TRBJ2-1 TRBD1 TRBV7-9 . CASSRRLGQVYNEQFF TGTGCCAGCAGCCGCCGCCTGGGACAGGTCTACAATGAGCAGTTCTTC
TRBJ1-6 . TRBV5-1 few CASSPSTGRRPNSPLHF TGCGCCAGCAGCCCAAGTACAGGGAGGAGACCGAATTCACCCCTCCACTTT
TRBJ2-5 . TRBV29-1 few CSVISETQYF TGCAGCGTGATTAGTGAGACCCAGTACTTC
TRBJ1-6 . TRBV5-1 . CASSRNWYNSPLHF TGCGCCAGCAGCCGAAACTGGTATAATTCACCCCTCCACTTT
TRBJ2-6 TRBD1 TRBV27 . CASSLDWTGRSGANVLTF TGTGCCAGCAGTTTAGACTGGACAGGCCGCTCTGGGGCCAACGTCCTGACTTTC
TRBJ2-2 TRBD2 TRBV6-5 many CASSSGLAVNTGELFF TGTGCCAGCAGTTCGGGACTAGCGGTAAACACCGGGGAGCTGTTTTTT
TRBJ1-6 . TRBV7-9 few CASSLKGDSPLHF TGTGCCAGCAGCTTAAAGGGGGATTCACCCCTCCACTTT
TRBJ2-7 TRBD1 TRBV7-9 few CASSHRGSYEQYF TGTGCCAGCAGCCACAGGGGGTCCTACGAGCAGTACTTC
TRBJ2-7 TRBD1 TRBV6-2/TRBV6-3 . CASTDRDRMSEQYF TGTGCCAGCACCGACAGGGATCGGATGAGCGAGCAGTACTTC
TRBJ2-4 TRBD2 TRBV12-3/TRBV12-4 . CASAYRRESDIQYF TGTGCCAGCGCCTACCGGCGGGAGTCGGACATTCAGTACTTC
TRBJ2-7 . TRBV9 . CASSVTGGGEQYF TGTGCCAGCAGCGTAACCGGCGGTGGAGAGCAGTACTTC
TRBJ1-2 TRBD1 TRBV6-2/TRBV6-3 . CASSAPPGQVYNYGYTF TGTGCCAGCAGTGCTCCTCCGGGACAGGTCTACAACTATGGCTACACCTTC
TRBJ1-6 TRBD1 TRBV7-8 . CASSYAGQGFGSPLHF TGTGCCAGCAGCTACGCGGGACAGGGATTTGGATCACCCCTCCACTTT
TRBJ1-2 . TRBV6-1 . CASSSNRVGYTF TGTGCCAGCAGTTCCAACAGGGTTGGCTACACCTTC